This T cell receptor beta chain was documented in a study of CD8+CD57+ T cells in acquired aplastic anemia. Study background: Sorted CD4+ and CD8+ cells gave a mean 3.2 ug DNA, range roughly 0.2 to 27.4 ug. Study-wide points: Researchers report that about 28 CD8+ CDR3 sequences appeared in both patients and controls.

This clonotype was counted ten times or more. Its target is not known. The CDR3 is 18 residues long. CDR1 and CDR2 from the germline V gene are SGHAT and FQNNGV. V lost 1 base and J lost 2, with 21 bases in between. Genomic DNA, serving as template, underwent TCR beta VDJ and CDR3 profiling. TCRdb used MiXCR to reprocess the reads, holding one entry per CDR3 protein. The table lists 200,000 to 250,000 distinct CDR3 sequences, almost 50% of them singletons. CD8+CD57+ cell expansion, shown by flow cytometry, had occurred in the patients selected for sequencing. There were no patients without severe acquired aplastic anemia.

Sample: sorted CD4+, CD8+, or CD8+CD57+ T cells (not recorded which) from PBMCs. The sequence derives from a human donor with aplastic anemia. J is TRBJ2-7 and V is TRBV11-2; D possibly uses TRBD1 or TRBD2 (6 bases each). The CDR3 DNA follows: TGTGCCAGCAGCTTAGCGGGCGTCGGAGGGGGAGAAACCTACGAGCAGTACTTC. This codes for CASSLAGVGGGETYEQYF. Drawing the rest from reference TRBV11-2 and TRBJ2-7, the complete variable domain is EAGVAQSPRYKIIEKRQSVAFWCNPISGHATLYWYQQILGQGPKLLIQFQNNGVVDDSQLPKDRFSAERLKGVDSTLKIQPAKLEDSAVYLCASSLAGVGGGETYEQYFGPGTRLTVT.